The entry that follows covers one TCR beta chain sequence. Assay used: immunoSEQ multiplex PCR; TCRdb lists only in-frame clones, some missing. In the table there are tens of thousands of clones, over 35% of which are singletons. Specified time point: after neoadjuvant nivolumab, at surgical resection. Patients were newly diagnosed with stage II-IVA oral cavity squamous cell carcinoma without prior systemic or radiation treatment. The CDR3 consists of 14 residues. Deletions cut 5 bases from V and 4 bases from J, with 15 bases between. CDR1 is SNHLY and CDR2 is FYNNEI in the germline V gene. This entry comes from a study of neoadjuvant anti-PD-1 for oral cavity cancer.

Here the sequenced sample was tumor tissue, taken after nivolumab (anti-PD-1) treatment. This clonotype was sampled from a person between 40 and 79 years old with oral cavity squamous cell carcinoma. The chain uses TRBV2 and TRBJ2-7, with D tentatively TRBD2 (7 bases). This CDR3 reads CASSKGGDGYEQYF. DNA for the CDR3: TGTGCCAGCAGTAAAGGGGGGGACGGTTACGAGCAGTACTTC.